The rows below give T cell receptor beta chains drawn from one sample of a study of blood T cells in healthy people across ages. Each CDR3 protein is one row after TCRdb ran MiXCR on the 5' RACE reads. The sample consists of 1,500,000 or so distinct CDR3 sequences, less than 45% of them appearing once. The specimen was blood. These TCRs come from a woman in her late teens or twenties in good health. Each CDR3 is given with its conserved first and last residue. The D gene is left open where the match is weak. The size entry is marked missing in some rows and otherwise reads once, few, many or a size class.

clone_size: .
v_call: TRBV29-1
cdr3_length: 11
j_call: TRBJ1-2
d_call: .
cdr3_nt: TGCAGCGTTGAAGAGCAGGGAGTCTACACCTTC
cdr3_aa: CSVEEQGVYTF

clone_size: .
v_call: TRBV29-1
cdr3_length: 12
j_call: TRBJ2-7
d_call: .
cdr3_nt: TGCAGCGTTGAAGATAACAGGGCCGAGCAGTACTTC
cdr3_aa: CSVEDNRAEQYF

clone_size: .
v_call: TRBV28
cdr3_length: 13
j_call: TRBJ1-2
d_call: .
cdr3_nt: TGTGCCAGCAGTTTATCCCAGTACCATGGCTACACCTTC
cdr3_aa: CASSLSQYHGYTF

clone_size: .
v_call: TRBV7-7
cdr3_length: 15
j_call: TRBJ2-7
d_call: TRBD1
cdr3_nt: TGTGCTAGCAGCTACCGACAGGGCGGAAACAATGAGCAGTACTTC
cdr3_aa: CASSYRQGGNNEQYF

clone_size: .
v_call: TRBV6-5
cdr3_length: 16
j_call: TRBJ1-1
d_call: .
cdr3_nt: TGTGCCAGCAGTTACTCGGTCGGGACGGCAAACACTGAAGCTTTCTTT
cdr3_aa: CASSYSVGTANTEAFF

clone_size: once
v_call: TRBV2
cdr3_length: 17
j_call: TRBJ1-5
d_call: .
cdr3_nt: TGTGCCAGCAGTGATTTGGGGGCCTCGGGAAGCAATCAGCCCCAGCATTTT
cdr3_aa: CASSDLGASGSNQPQHF

clone_size: .
v_call: TRBV20-1
cdr3_length: 14
j_call: TRBJ2-1
d_call: .
cdr3_nt: TGCAGTGCTAGAGATCCGCTAGCAGGCGATGAGCAGTTCTTC
cdr3_aa: CSARDPLAGDEQFF

clone_size: once
v_call: TRBV6-6
cdr3_length: 15
j_call: TRBJ2-1
d_call: TRBD1
cdr3_nt: TGTGCCAGCAGCCCGACAGGGGCCGCCCACAATGAGCAGTTCTTC
cdr3_aa: CASSPTGAAHNEQFF

clone_size: once
v_call: TRBV7-2
cdr3_length: 14
j_call: TRBJ2-2
d_call: .
cdr3_nt: TGTGCCAGCAGAGACTACTTGAACACCGGGGAGCTGTTTTTT
cdr3_aa: CASRDYLNTGELFF

clone_size: .
v_call: TRBV4-2
cdr3_length: 16
j_call: TRBJ2-7
d_call: .
cdr3_nt: TGTGCCAGCAGCTCCGGCCCACAGAGCTCCTACAATGAGCAGTACTTC
cdr3_aa: CASSSGPQSSYNEQYF

clone_size: .
v_call: TRBV20-1
cdr3_length: 14
j_call: TRBJ1-5
d_call: .
cdr3_nt: TGCAGTGCTAGGAAGGGTTCTAGCAATCAGCCCCAGCATTTT
cdr3_aa: CSARKGSSNQPQHF

clone_size: .
v_call: TRBV6-1
cdr3_length: 16
j_call: TRBJ2-7
d_call: TRBD1
cdr3_nt: TGTGCCAGCAGTGAATACGGTCCAGGGGGATCCTACGAGCAGTACTTC
cdr3_aa: CASSEYGPGGSYEQYF

clone_size: .
v_call: TRBV12-3/TRBV12-4
cdr3_length: 13
j_call: TRBJ2-1
d_call: .
cdr3_nt: TGTGCCAGCAGTCCCCCCAGTTCAGGTGAGCAGTTCTTC
cdr3_aa: CASSPPSSGEQFF

clone_size: .
v_call: TRBV6-2/TRBV6-3
cdr3_length: 16
j_call: TRBJ2-3
d_call: .
cdr3_nt: TGTGCCAGCACCAAAGGCGGGGGCCGGGCGGCAGATACGCAGTATTTT
cdr3_aa: CASTKGGGRAADTQYF

clone_size: .
v_call: TRBV9
cdr3_length: 16
j_call: TRBJ2-1
d_call: .
cdr3_nt: TGTGCCAGCAGCAGAGGCGGGAACCCCTCCTACAATAAGCAGTTCTTC
cdr3_aa: CASSRGGNPSYNKQFF

clone_size: .
v_call: TRBV6-6
cdr3_length: 15
j_call: TRBJ2-7
d_call: TRBD1
cdr3_nt: TGTGCCAGCAGTTCCCGGGACAGGTTCCCTTACGAGCAGTACTTC
cdr3_aa: CASSSRDRFPYEQYF

clone_size: many
v_call: TRBV20-1
cdr3_length: 11
j_call: TRBJ2-3
d_call: .
cdr3_nt: TGCAGTGCGAGACGGAGAGATACGCAGTATTTT
cdr3_aa: CSARRRDTQYF

clone_size: few
v_call: TRBV6-2/TRBV6-3
cdr3_length: 14
j_call: TRBJ2-4
d_call: TRBD1
cdr3_nt: TGTGCCAGCAGCTGGACAGGGTCAGTAAACATTCAGTACTTC
cdr3_aa: CASSWTGSVNIQYF

clone_size: .
v_call: TRBV27
cdr3_length: 15
j_call: TRBJ2-3
d_call: TRBD2
cdr3_nt: TGTGCCAGCCTCTTAGCGGGCGCCTACACAGATACGCAGTATTTT
cdr3_aa: CASLLAGAYTDTQYF

clone_size: .
v_call: TRBV7-9
cdr3_length: 15
j_call: TRBJ1-2
d_call: .
cdr3_nt: TGTGCCAGCAGCCATACAGGGTCTGGATACTATGGCTACACCTTC
cdr3_aa: CASSHTGSGYYGYTF

clone_size: once
v_call: TRBV29-1
cdr3_length: 14
j_call: TRBJ2-7
d_call: .
cdr3_nt: TGCAGCGTTGAAAAGGGGGTACACCCCTACGAGCAGTACTTC
cdr3_aa: CSVEKGVHPYEQYF

clone_size: .
v_call: TRBV2
cdr3_length: 14
j_call: TRBJ2-1
d_call: TRBD2
cdr3_nt: TGTGCCAGCGGGGAGCGGGAGGCGGACAGTGAGCAGTTCTTC
cdr3_aa: CASGEREADSEQFF

clone_size: .
v_call: TRBV29-1
cdr3_length: 16
j_call: TRBJ2-7
d_call: TRBD2
cdr3_nt: TGCAGCGTTGAAGCGGGAAGGGCGGGGGTCTACAATGAGCAGTACTTC
cdr3_aa: CSVEAGRAGVYNEQYF

clone_size: few
v_call: TRBV9
cdr3_length: 20
j_call: TRBJ2-1
d_call: .
cdr3_nt: TGTGCCAGCAGCGTAGTGAACGGGAACCTGGCCCATAGCGAGAACAATGAGCAGTTCTTC
cdr3_aa: CASSVVNGNLAHSENNEQFF

clone_size: .
v_call: TRBV6-5
cdr3_length: 14
j_call: TRBJ1-2
d_call: .
cdr3_nt: TGTGCCAGCAGTGACTCCGGGACGGGGGGTGGCTACACCTTC
cdr3_aa: CASSDSGTGGGYTF

clone_size: .
v_call: TRBV4-3
cdr3_length: 15
j_call: TRBJ2-2
d_call: TRBD2
cdr3_nt: TGCGCCAGCAGCCAAACAGCGGGAGGCGACGGGGAGCTGTTTTTT
cdr3_aa: CASSQTAGGDGELFF

clone_size: .
v_call: TRBV28
cdr3_length: 15
j_call: TRBJ2-1
d_call: TRBD2
cdr3_nt: TGTGCCAGCGGCATTTGGACTAGCGGGAGTAATGAGCAGTTCTTC
cdr3_aa: CASGIWTSGSNEQFF

clone_size: few
v_call: TRBV7-2
cdr3_length: 16
j_call: TRBJ2-5
d_call: .
cdr3_nt: TGTGCCAGCAGCCAAAGACAGGCCATTGGGGAGGAGACCCAGTACTTC
cdr3_aa: CASSQRQAIGEETQYF

clone_size: .
v_call: TRBV24-1
cdr3_length: 17
j_call: TRBJ2-1
d_call: TRBD2
cdr3_nt: TGTGCCACCAGTGATGCTAGCGGGGGGCCTTCCTACAATGAGCAGTTCTTC
cdr3_aa: CATSDASGGPSYNEQFF

clone_size: few
v_call: TRBV4-2
cdr3_length: 14
j_call: TRBJ2-7
d_call: .
cdr3_nt: TGTGCCAGCAGCCAGGGCTTGAAGAAGTACGAGCAGTACTTC
cdr3_aa: CASSQGLKKYEQYF

clone_size: .
v_call: TRBV4-1
cdr3_length: 12
j_call: TRBJ2-5
d_call: .
cdr3_nt: TGCGCCAGCAGCCAAGTGGATGAGACCCAGTACTTC
cdr3_aa: CASSQVDETQYF

clone_size: few
v_call: TRBV20-1
cdr3_length: 13
j_call: TRBJ2-7
d_call: TRBD1
cdr3_nt: TGCAGTGCCTGGGACAGCAGGTCGGGTGAGCAGTACTTC
cdr3_aa: CSAWDSRSGEQYF

clone_size: few
v_call: TRBV20-1
cdr3_length: 15
j_call: TRBJ2-1
d_call: TRBD2
cdr3_nt: TGCAGTGCCCCCACCATGTCTAGCGGTTACAATGAGCAGTTCTTC
cdr3_aa: CSAPTMSSGYNEQFF

clone_size: .
v_call: TRBV27
cdr3_length: 17
j_call: TRBJ2-1
d_call: TRBD2
cdr3_nt: TGTGCCAGCAGAACCGGGACTAGCGGGGGGGCCTACAATGAGCAGTTCTTC
cdr3_aa: CASRTGTSGGAYNEQFF

clone_size: few
v_call: TRBV14
cdr3_length: 14
j_call: TRBJ2-7
d_call: .
cdr3_nt: TGTGCCAGCAGCGTATGGGACGGATCCTACGAGCAGTACTTC
cdr3_aa: CASSVWDGSYEQYF

clone_size: .
v_call: TRBV20-1
cdr3_length: 15
j_call: TRBJ1-1
d_call: .
cdr3_nt: TGCAGTGCTAGAGATGAGACAGGATCGAACACTGAAGCTTTCTTT
cdr3_aa: CSARDETGSNTEAFF

clone_size: .
v_call: TRBV7-2
cdr3_length: 16
j_call: TRBJ1-2
d_call: .
cdr3_nt: TGTGCCAGCAGCTCCTACGCAGGGAGGAGGGACTATGGCTACACCTTC
cdr3_aa: CASSSYAGRRDYGYTF

clone_size: .
v_call: TRBV20-1
cdr3_length: 14
j_call: TRBJ2-7
d_call: .
cdr3_nt: TGCAGTGCTAGAGATCCGCAGGGTGTCTACGAGCAGTACTTC
cdr3_aa: CSARDPQGVYEQYF

clone_size: few
v_call: TRBV25-1
cdr3_length: 14
j_call: TRBJ1-5
d_call: .
cdr3_nt: TGTGCCAGCAGTGACAGATATCGCAATCAGCCCCAGCATTTT
cdr3_aa: CASSDRYRNQPQHF

clone_size: .
v_call: TRBV20-1
cdr3_length: 15
j_call: TRBJ2-1
d_call: .
cdr3_nt: TGCAGTGCTAACTCAGGGGGGACCCCCACAAATGAGCAGTTCTTC
cdr3_aa: CSANSGGTPTNEQFF

clone_size: many
v_call: TRBV4-3
cdr3_length: 14
j_call: TRBJ2-3
d_call: TRBD1
cdr3_nt: TGCGCCAGCAGCCAAGGGACAGGGGTAGATACGCAGTATTTT
cdr3_aa: CASSQGTGVDTQYF

clone_size: .
v_call: TRBV3-1
cdr3_length: 13
j_call: TRBJ2-5
d_call: .
cdr3_nt: TGTGCCAGCAGCCAAGAAAGCTACAATGAGCAGTACTTC
cdr3_aa: CASSQESYNEQYF

clone_size: .
v_call: TRBV20-1
cdr3_length: 11
j_call: TRBJ2-1
d_call: TRBD2
cdr3_nt: TGCAGCAGCGGGGGTAACGGTGAGCAGTTCTTC
cdr3_aa: CSSGGNGEQFF

clone_size: once
v_call: TRBV12-3/TRBV12-4
cdr3_length: 14
j_call: TRBJ2-5
d_call: .
cdr3_nt: TGTGCCAGCAGTCAACAGGGCTACCAAGAGACCCAGTACTTC
cdr3_aa: CASSQQGYQETQYF

clone_size: few
v_call: TRBV20-1
cdr3_length: 13
j_call: TRBJ1-1
d_call: .
cdr3_nt: TGCAGTGCTAGAATCGGGGGGGTGGCTGAAGCTTTCTTT
cdr3_aa: CSARIGGVAEAFF

clone_size: .
v_call: TRBV6-6
cdr3_length: 14
j_call: TRBJ2-1
d_call: TRBD2
cdr3_nt: TGTGCCAGCAGGTACAGACTAGCGCGCAATGAGCAGTTCTTC
cdr3_aa: CASRYRLARNEQFF

clone_size: .
v_call: TRBV5-1
cdr3_length: 15
j_call: TRBJ2-1
d_call: TRBD1
cdr3_nt: TGCGCCAGCAGCTTGGAGGGACAGGGGGCCCATGAGCAGTTCTTC
cdr3_aa: CASSLEGQGAHEQFF

clone_size: few
v_call: TRBV7-2
cdr3_length: 16
j_call: TRBJ2-6
d_call: .
cdr3_nt: TGTGCCAGCAGCTCCTCTACGGGGACTGGGGCCAACGTCCTGACTTTC
cdr3_aa: CASSSSTGTGANVLTF

clone_size: few
v_call: TRBV2
cdr3_length: 16
j_call: TRBJ1-1
d_call: TRBD1
cdr3_nt: TGTGCCAGCAGTGTCCCGGGACAGAAAGCGGACACTGAAGCTTTCTTT
cdr3_aa: CASSVPGQKADTEAFF

clone_size: .
v_call: TRBV5-1
cdr3_length: 10
j_call: TRBJ2-3
d_call: TRBD2
cdr3_nt: TGCGCCAGCACCGGGACTAGCGTGTATTTT
cdr3_aa: CASTGTSVYF

clone_size: .
v_call: TRBV27
cdr3_length: 13
j_call: TRBJ2-5
d_call: .
cdr3_nt: TGTGCCAGCAGTTGGGGGGGGGCGGAGACCCAGTACTTC
cdr3_aa: CASSWGGAETQYF

clone_size: .
v_call: TRBV3-1
cdr3_length: 13
j_call: TRBJ1-2
d_call: .
cdr3_nt: TGTGCCAGCAGCCAAGGGAGTGAACGGGGCTACACCTTC
cdr3_aa: CASSQGSERGYTF

clone_size: .
v_call: TRBV7-2
cdr3_length: 14
j_call: TRBJ1-4
d_call: TRBD1
cdr3_nt: TGTGCCAGCAGCCGTGACAGGGGGGAGGAAAAACTGTTTTTT
cdr3_aa: CASSRDRGEEKLFF

clone_size: few
v_call: TRBV27
cdr3_length: 14
j_call: TRBJ2-4
d_call: TRBD1
cdr3_nt: TGTGCCAGCAGTTTATCACAGGGGGCTAACATTCAGTACTTC
cdr3_aa: CASSLSQGANIQYF